These 12 T cell receptor beta chains were sequenced from one sample in a study of OX40 agonist ivuxolimab in advanced cancers. Measured with immunoSEQ multiplex PCR; TCRdb has only the in-frame clones, and not every one. This repertoire shows approximately 52,000 clones, 75% to 85% found once; its top ten account for 1.2%. This specimen was CD4+ or CD8+ T cells sorted from blood, taken in a trial of the OX40 agonist ivuxolimab. The source is an adult with an advanced solid tumor such as melanoma, head and neck, liver or kidney cancer.

This clone was seen only a few times. The gene calls are TRBV4-1 and TRBJ1-6; D unresolved. The V gene lost 4 bases and the J gene lost 10 bases, with 8 bases spanning the gap. Germline V gives CDR1 MGHRA, CDR2 YSYEKL. CDR3 size: 12 residues. CDR3 sequence (DNA): TGCGCCAGCAGCCTAGAGGGCTCACCCCTCCACTTT. It is translated as CASSLEGSPLHF.

J is TRBJ2-5 and V is TRBV6-5, with 12 positions matching TRBD2. Per germline, CDR1 MNHEY and CDR2 SVGAGI. V was pared by 9 bases and J by 7 bases, with 9 bases of the junction left unmatched. CDR3 length: 14 amino acids. CDR3: CASYLAGGRGTQYF. The CDR3 DNA follows: TGTGCCAGTTACCTAGCGGGGGGGCGAGGGACCCAGTACTTC.

This sequence joins TRBV4-1 and TRBJ1-5; D not certain. The germline V gene encodes CDR1 MGHRA and CDR2 YSYEKL. The V end was cut by 0 bases, the J end by 7 bases, with 7 bases between. There are 13 residues in the CDR3. As DNA, the CDR3 is TGCGCCAGCAGCCAAGATCTAAGGCAGCCCCAGCATTTT. The encoded protein is CASSQDLRQPQHF.

The chain's CDR3 is CASSPLRILTGELFF. The CDR3 DNA sequence: TGTGCCAGCAGTCCCTTACGGATCTTGACCGGGGAGCTGTTTTTT. J is TRBJ2-2 and V is TRBV6-5; D is unresolved. The CDR3 contains 15 residues. V lost 5 bases and J 5 bases, leaving 15 bases between the germline ends. The V gene's germline CDR1 is MNHEY and CDR2 SVGAGI.

The J gene is TRBJ2-3, the V gene TRBV5-1; 7 positions agree with TRBD2. CDR3 length equals 16 residues. V lost 0 bases and J lost 2; bases outside the gene matches: 6. Germline V gene sequence: CDR1 SGHRS, CDR2 YFSETQ. The CDR3 DNA reads TGCGCCAGCAGCTTGGTCGGGGGGTATAACACAGATACGCAGTATTTT. Protein product: CASSLVGGYNTDTQYF.

The V call is TRBV11-2, the J call TRBJ2-7; 7 bases agree with TRBD2. This CDR3 is built from 15 residues. With V trimmed by 0 bases and J by 3 bases, 5 bases remained unmatched. Germline CDR1 is SGHAT and CDR2 is FQNNGV. The CDR3 loop reads CASSLDSGLDYEQYF. In DNA, the CDR3 is TGTGCCAGCAGCTTAGATAGCGGGTTGGACTACGAGCAGTACTTC. Based on the CDR3 plus reference TRBV11-2 and TRBJ2-7, the full variable domain is EAGVAQSPRYKIIEKRQSVAFWCNPISGHATLYWYQQILGQGPKLLIQFQNNGVVDDSQLPKDRFSAERLKGVDSTLKIQPAKLEDSAVYLCASSLDSGLDYEQYFGPGTRLTVT.

The chain joins TRBV6-1 to TRBJ2-7; D not certain. The CDR3 contains 13 residues. The V and J ends lost 5 bases and 4 bases respectively, with 12 bases between them. Germline V CDR1 and CDR2: MNHNS, SASEGT. The CDR3 is CASSRARNYEQYF. The CDR3, as DNA: TGTGCCAGCAGTCGGGCTAGGAATTACGAGCAGTACTTC.

The rearrangement links TRBV10-3 to TRBJ2-4, with 8 bases lining up with TRBD2. Trimming at V came to 2 bases and at J to 6 bases, leaving 0 bases not matched to a gene. The CDR3 consists of 13 residues. Germline V gene lookup returns CDR1 ENHRY and CDR2 SYGVKD. The CDR3 DNA reads as TGTGCCATCAGTGAGACTAGCGGAAACATTCAGTACTTC. It codes for CAISETSGNIQYF.

V gene TRBV19 combines with J gene TRBJ2-6; tentative D call: TRBD1 (6 bases). Germline V CDR1 and CDR2: LNHDA, SQIVND (reference sequence). This CDR3 is 13 amino acids long. With 11 bases removed from V and 2 bases from J, the gap between germline ends came to 10 bases. The CDR3 region has the DNA TGTGCCGGGAAGGGGGCTGGGGCCAACGTCCTGACTTTC. Residues: CAGKGAGANVLTF. The full variable domain, completed using reference TRBV19 and TRBJ2-6, is DGGITQSPKYLFRKEGQNVTLSCEQNLNHDAMYWYRQDPGQGLRLIYYSQIVNDFQKGDIAEGYSVSREKKESFPLTVTSAQKNPTAFYLCAGKGAGANVLTFGAGSRLTVL.

There are a few counts of this clone. The CDR3 sequence: CASRQTGTVYGYTF. CDR3 coding DNA: TGTGCCAGCAGGCAAACCGGGACAGTCTATGGCTACACCTTC. The chain carries TRBV6-5 and TRBJ1-2, with 7 bases that match TRBD1. Germline V gene lookup returns CDR1 MNHEY and CDR2 SVGAGI. This CDR3 is built from 14 residues. The trim removed 6 bases at V and 4 bases at J, leaving 8 bases unmatched.

V and J are TRBV5-1 and TRBJ1-1; D uncertain. The germline V gene encodes CDR1 SGHRS and CDR2 YFSETQ. This CDR3 spans 13 amino acids. V shed 4 bases and J shed 2 bases, with 9 bases lying between them. CDR3 nucleotide sequence: TGCGCCAGCAGCCCTGGTTTTAACACTGAAGCTTTCTTT. Amino acid sequence: CASSPGFNTEAFF.

Regarding this clone: This sample also contains other DNA sequences that code for the same CDR3. The chain has TRBV7-9 and TRBJ2-7; perhaps TRBD2 as D (5 bases). Trimming cost V 2 bases and J 3 bases, with 11 bases left between them. The CDR3 extends over 14 amino acids. Germline V CDR1 and CDR2: SEHNR, FQNEAQ (reference sequence). The DNA for the CDR3 is TGTGCCAGCAGCTTACTCGAGGGTAGCTACGAGCAGTACTTC. Amino acids: CASSLLEGSYEQYF.